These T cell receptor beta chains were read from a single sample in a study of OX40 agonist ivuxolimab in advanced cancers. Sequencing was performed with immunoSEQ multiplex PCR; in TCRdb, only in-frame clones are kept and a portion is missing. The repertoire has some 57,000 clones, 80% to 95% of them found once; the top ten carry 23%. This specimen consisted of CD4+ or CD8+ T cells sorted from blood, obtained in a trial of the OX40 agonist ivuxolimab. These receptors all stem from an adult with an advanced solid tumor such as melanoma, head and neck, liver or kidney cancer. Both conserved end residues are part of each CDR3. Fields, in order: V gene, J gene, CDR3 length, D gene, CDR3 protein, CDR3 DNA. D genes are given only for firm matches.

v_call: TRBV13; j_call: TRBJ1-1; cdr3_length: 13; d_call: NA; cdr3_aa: CASSLGRIEEAFF; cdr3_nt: TGTGCCAGCAGCTTAGGCCGCATTGAGGAAGCTTTCTTT
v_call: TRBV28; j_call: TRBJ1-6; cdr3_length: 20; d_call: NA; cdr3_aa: CASSFERSSQGSWLNSPLHF; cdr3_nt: TGTGCCAGCAGTTTCGAACGTTCTTCTCAGGGTAGTTGGTTAAATTCACCCCTCCACTTT
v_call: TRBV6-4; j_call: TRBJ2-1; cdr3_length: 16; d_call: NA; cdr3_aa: CASSDSMSGSYNEQFF; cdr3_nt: TGTGCCAGCAGTGACTCGATGTCGGGATCTTACAATGAGCAGTTCTTC
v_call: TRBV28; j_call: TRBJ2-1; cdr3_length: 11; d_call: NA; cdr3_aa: CASSYTLEQFF; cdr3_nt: TGTGCCAGCAGTTATACATTGGAGCAGTTCTTC
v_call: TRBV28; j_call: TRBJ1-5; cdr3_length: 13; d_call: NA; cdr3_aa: CASSLVGTQPQHF; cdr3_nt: TGTGCCAGCAGTTTGGTGGGGACTCAGCCCCAGCATTTT
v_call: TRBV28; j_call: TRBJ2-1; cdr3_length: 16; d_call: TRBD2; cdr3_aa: CASSLLVVAGNNEQFF; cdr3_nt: TGTGCCAGCAGTTTATTGGTGGTAGCGGGAAACAATGAGCAGTTCTTC
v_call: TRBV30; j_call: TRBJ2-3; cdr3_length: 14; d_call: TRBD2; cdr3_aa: CAWSLIAGIDTQYF; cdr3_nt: TGTGCCTGGAGTTTGATAGCGGGGATAGATACGCAGTATTTT
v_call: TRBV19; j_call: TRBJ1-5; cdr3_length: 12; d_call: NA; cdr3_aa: CASSPSNQPQHF; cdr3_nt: TGTGCCAGTAGCCCTAGCAATCAGCCCCAGCATTTT
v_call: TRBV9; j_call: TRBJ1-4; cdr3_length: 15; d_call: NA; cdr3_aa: CASSVDGTANEKLFF; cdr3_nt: TGTGCCAGCAGCGTAGACGGGACCGCTAATGAAAAACTGTTTTTT
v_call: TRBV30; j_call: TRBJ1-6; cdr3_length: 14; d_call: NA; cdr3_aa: CAWSAGGYGSPLHF; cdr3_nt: TGTGCCTGGAGTGCTGGGGGGTATGGATCACCCCTCCACTTT
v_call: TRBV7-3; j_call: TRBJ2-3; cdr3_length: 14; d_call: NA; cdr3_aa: CASSALAASDTQYF; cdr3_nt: TGTGCCAGCAGCGCACTAGCTGCGTCAGATACGCAGTATTTT
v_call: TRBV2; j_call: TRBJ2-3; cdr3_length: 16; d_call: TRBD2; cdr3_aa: CASLILAVYGTDTQYF; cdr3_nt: TGTGCCAGCTTGATACTAGCGGTTTATGGGACAGATACGCAGTATTTT
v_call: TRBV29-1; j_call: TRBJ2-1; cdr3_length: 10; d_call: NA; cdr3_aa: CSVTYNEQFF; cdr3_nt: TGCAGCGTTACTTACAATGAGCAGTTCTTC
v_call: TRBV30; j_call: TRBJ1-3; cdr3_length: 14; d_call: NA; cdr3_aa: CAWSPGGYGNTIYF; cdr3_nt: TGTGCCTGGAGCCCGGGGGGGTATGGAAACACCATATATTTT